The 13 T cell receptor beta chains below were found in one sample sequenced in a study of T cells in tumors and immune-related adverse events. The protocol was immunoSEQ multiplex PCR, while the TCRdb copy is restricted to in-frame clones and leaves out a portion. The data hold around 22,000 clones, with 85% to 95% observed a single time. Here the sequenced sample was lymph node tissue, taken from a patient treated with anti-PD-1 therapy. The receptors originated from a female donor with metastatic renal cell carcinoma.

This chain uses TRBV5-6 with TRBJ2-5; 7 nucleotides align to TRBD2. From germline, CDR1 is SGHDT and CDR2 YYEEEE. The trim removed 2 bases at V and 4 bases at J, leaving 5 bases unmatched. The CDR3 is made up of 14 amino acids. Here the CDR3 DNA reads TGTGCCAGCAGCTTTTCATCGGGGGGAGAGACCCAGTACTTC. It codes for CASSFSSGGETQYF.

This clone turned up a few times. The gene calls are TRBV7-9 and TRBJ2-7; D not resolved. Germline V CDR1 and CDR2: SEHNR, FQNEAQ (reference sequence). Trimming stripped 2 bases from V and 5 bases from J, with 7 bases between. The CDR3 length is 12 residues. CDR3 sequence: CASSLISHEQYF. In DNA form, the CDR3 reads TGTGCCAGCAGCTTAATTTCCCACGAGCAGTACTTC.

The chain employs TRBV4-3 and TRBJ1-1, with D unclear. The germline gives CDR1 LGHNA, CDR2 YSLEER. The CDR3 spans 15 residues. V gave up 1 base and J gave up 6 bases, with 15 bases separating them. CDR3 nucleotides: TGCGCCAGCAGCCAAGGGATTCGGTATTCTTCTGAAGCTTTCTTT. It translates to CASSQGIRYSSEAFF.

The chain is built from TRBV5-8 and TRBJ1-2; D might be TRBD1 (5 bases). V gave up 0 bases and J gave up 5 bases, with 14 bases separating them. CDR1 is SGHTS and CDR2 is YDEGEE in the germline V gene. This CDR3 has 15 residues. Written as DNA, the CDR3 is TGTGCCAGCAGCTTGGCTAACCTAAAGGGGTATGGCTACACCTTC. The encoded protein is CASSLANLKGYGYTF.

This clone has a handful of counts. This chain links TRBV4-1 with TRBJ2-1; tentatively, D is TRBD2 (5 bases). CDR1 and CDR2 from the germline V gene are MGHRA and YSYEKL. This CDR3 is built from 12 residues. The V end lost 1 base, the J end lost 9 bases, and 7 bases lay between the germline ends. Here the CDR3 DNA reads TGCGCCAGCAGCCAAGGAGCGGCTGAGCAGTTCTTC. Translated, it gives CASSQGAAEQFF.

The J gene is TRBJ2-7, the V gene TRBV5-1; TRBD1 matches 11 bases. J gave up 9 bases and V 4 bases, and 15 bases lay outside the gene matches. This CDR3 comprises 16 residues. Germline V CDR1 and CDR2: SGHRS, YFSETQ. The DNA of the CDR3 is TGCGCCAGCAGCGAGACATCCGGGACAGGGGGAGGTAGGCAGTACTTC. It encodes CASSETSGTGGGRQYF.

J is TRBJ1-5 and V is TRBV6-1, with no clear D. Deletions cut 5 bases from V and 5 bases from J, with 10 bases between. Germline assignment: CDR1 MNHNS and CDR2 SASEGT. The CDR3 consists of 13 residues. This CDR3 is CASSTRADQPQHF. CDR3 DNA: TGTGCCAGCAGTACGAGGGCGGATCAGCCCCAGCATTTT.

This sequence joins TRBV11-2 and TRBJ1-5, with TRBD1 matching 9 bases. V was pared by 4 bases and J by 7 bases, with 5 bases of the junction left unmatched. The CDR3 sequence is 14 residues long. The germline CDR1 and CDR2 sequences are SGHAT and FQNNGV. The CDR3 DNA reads TGTGCCAGCAGCTCGACAGGGGGAGGGCAGCCCCAGCATTTT. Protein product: CASSSTGGGQPQHF.

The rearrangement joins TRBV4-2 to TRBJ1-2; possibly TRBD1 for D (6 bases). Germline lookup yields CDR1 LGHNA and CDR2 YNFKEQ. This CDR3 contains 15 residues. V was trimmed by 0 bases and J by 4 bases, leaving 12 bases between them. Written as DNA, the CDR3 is TGTGCCAGCAGCCAAGAGGCCCAGGGGCCCTATGGCTACACCTTC. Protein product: CASSQEAQGPYGYTF.

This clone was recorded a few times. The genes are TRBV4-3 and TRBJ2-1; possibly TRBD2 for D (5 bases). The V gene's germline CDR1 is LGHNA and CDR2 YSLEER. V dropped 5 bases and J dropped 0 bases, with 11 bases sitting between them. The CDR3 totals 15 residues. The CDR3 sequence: CASSLASSSYNEQFF. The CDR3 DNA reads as TGCGCCAGCAGCTTAGCGAGTAGCTCCTACAATGAGCAGTTCTTC.

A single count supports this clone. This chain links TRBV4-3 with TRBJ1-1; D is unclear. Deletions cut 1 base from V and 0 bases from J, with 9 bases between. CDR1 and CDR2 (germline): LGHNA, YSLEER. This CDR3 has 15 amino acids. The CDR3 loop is CASSQVVGMNTEAFF. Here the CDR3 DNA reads TGCGCCAGCAGCCAAGTAGTAGGGATGAACACTGAAGCTTTCTTT.

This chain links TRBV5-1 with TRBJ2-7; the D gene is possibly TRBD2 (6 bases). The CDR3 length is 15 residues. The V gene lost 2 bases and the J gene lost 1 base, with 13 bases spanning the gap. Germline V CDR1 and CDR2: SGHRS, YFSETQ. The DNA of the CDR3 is TGCGCCAGCAGCTTTGGGGACGGGGGTTCCTACGAGCAGTACTTC. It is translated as CASSFGDGGSYEQYF.

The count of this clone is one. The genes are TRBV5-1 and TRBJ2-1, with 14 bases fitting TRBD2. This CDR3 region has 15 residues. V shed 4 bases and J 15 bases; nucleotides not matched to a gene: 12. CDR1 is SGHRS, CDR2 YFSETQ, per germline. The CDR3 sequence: CASSPTGTSGSPPFF. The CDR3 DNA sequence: TGCGCCAGCAGCCCCACCGGGACTAGCGGGAGTCCCCCGTTCTTC.